In its sample, the clone carrying this T cell receptor beta chain was seen many times. Its antigen is undetermined. For the second PCR, which ran for 7 to 11 cycles, a sample-barcoded 5' primer and a J-beta primer mix were used. Template switching added a 12-random-nucleotide identifier to every cDNA molecule. In TCRdb, the 5' RACE reads were re-called with MiXCR into one record per CDR3 protein. The sample contains 650,000 to 900,000 distinct CDR3 sequences, under 80% of which appear only once. This record belongs to a study of blood T cells in healthy people across ages. The authors extracted at least 5 micrograms of total RNA per sample. V was clipped by 6 bases and J by 3 bases; unmatched bases: 12. CDR3 length: 15 amino acids. The germline CDR1 and CDR2 sequences are DFQATT and SNEGSKA (reference sequence). Study results and limitations: The study could not conclusively compare naive and antigen-experienced cells, given its unsorted PBMCs.

This TCR came from a man aged 25 to 40 in good health. V is TRBV20-1 and J is TRBJ2-3; TRBD2 agrees at 7 bases. The source material was blood. In DNA, the CDR3 is TGCAGTGCAAAGACGTCCAGCGGGGTTACAGATACGCAGTATTTT. Residues: CSAKTSSGVTDTQYF.